These 23 T cell receptor beta chains share one sample of origin, sequenced in a study of T cells of healthy individuals. One entry per CDR3 protein, called by TCRdb with MiXCR from the 5' RACE reads. The table includes fewer than 70,000 distinct CDR3 sequences, about 15% detected once. These receptors all stem from a human donor in good health.

This clonotype showed up many times. The V call is TRBV5-1, the J call TRBJ1-2; 8 bases match TRBD1. CDR1 is SGHRS and CDR2 is YFSETQ in the germline V gene. Unmatched junction bases numbered 5, after V lost 0 bases and J lost 4 bases. CDR3 size: 15 residues. CDR3 nucleotide sequence: TGCGCCAGCAGCTTGGACCAGGGGGCGATCTATGGCTACACCTTC. It yields the protein CASSLDQGAIYGYTF.

This clonotype appeared a few times. The rearrangement joins TRBV5-1 to TRBJ2-5; D is perhaps TRBD1 or TRBD2 (6 bases each). Germline loops: CDR1 SGHRS, CDR2 YFSETQ. CDR3 length: 14 residues. V was shortened by 7 bases and J by 3 bases, with 16 bases between the two germline ends. The CDR3 DNA reads TGCGCCAGCCGCGTCGGGGGCGGGGAAGAGACCCAGTACTTC. Its translation: CASRVGGGEETQYF. Using reference TRBV5-1 and TRBJ2-5 for the parts outside the CDR3, the full variable domain is KAGVTQTPRYLIKTRGQQVTLSCSPISGHRSVSWYQQTPGQGLQFLFEYFSETQRNKGNFPGRFSGRQFSNSRSEMNVSTLELGDSALYLCASRVGGGEETQYFGPGTRLLVL.

The chain recombines TRBV2 with TRBJ2-1; no definite D call. The CDR3 is 15 residues long. Germline V lookup: CDR1 SNHLY, CDR2 FYNNEI. V dropped 4 bases and J dropped 0 bases, with 10 bases sitting between them. CDR3 nucleotide sequence: TGTGCCAGCAGTGGAACGCTGGGCTCCTACAATGAGCAGTTCTTC. This gives the protein CASSGTLGSYNEQFF. Supplemented by reference TRBV2 and TRBJ2-1, the full variable domain reads EPEVTQTPSHQVTQMGQEVILRCVPISNHLYFYWYRQILGQKVEFLVSFYNNEISEKSEIFDDQFSVERPDGSNFTLKIRSTKLEDSAMYFCASSGTLGSYNEQFFGPGTRLTVL.

This chain connects TRBV3-1 to TRBJ2-2; no definite D call. Germline V CDR1 and CDR2: LGHDT, YNNKEL (reference sequence). V was shortened by 1 base and J by 4 bases, with 10 bases between the two germline ends. The CDR3 totals 15 residues. The CDR3 here is CASSQGYGVTGELFF. The CDR3 DNA reads TGTGCCAGCAGCCAAGGGTATGGGGTCACCGGGGAGCTGTTTTTT.

The rearrangement uses TRBV27 and TRBJ2-1; 12 bases map to TRBD2. Germline CDR1 reads MNHEY; CDR2 reads SMNVEV (reference sequence). Trimming cost V 8 bases and J 8 bases; bases outside gene matches: 16. CDR3 length: 17 amino acids. The CDR3 DNA is TGTGCCAGCGAAGGAGCTGCTAGCGGGAGGGCCGGCTATGAGCAGTTCTTC. Its translation is CASEGAASGRAGYEQFF.

J is TRBJ2-7 and V is TRBV3-1; 9 nucleotides agree with TRBD2. The CDR3 totals 14 residues. CDR1 is LGHDT and CDR2 is YNNKEL in the germline V gene (reference sequence). V shed 5 bases and J 7 bases; nucleotides not matched to a gene: 9. Written as DNA, the CDR3 is TGTGCCAGCAGCGGGGTAGCGGGGGTTGAAGAGCAGTACTTC. Translated: CASSGVAGVEEQYF.

In its sample, this clonotype was seen many times. The chain has TRBV9 and TRBJ1-1; D is unresolved. CDR3 length: 15 residues. Germline V gene lookup returns CDR1 SGDLS and CDR2 YYNGEE. Trimming shortened V by 0 bases and J by 8 bases, and 17 bases separated the two germline ends. CDR3 amino acids: CASSVDLSGRAEAFF. In DNA, the CDR3 is TGTGCCAGCAGCGTAGACTTATCGGGGAGAGCGGAAGCTTTCTTT.

This clonotype has at least ten counts. The V and J genes are TRBV20-1 and TRBJ1-1; D gene unclear. From germline, CDR1 is DFQATT and CDR2 SNEGSKA (reference sequence). The CDR3 spans 14 residues. The V and J ends lost 0 bases and 3 bases respectively, with 11 bases between them. As DNA, the CDR3 is TGCAGTGCTAGAGATCATGGCAGATACACTGAAGCTTTCTTT. As protein: CSARDHGRYTEAFF.

The chain is built from TRBV7-2 and TRBJ2-3, with TRBD2 matching over 8 bases. V lost 5 bases to trimming and J lost 3 bases; unmatched junction nucleotides: 10. CDR3 size: 16 residues. In germline, CDR1 is SGHTA, CDR2 FQGNSA. The CDR3 DNA reads as TGTGCCAGCAGCCAGAAGGCGGGAGGCCTAACAGATACGCAGTATTTT. Amino acid sequence: CASSQKAGGLTDTQYF.

This clonotype appeared a single time. The chain carries TRBV5-5 and TRBJ2-7, with a possible D match to TRBD2 (6 bases). The V end was cut by 0 bases, the J end by 1 base, with 17 bases between. The CDR3 length is 17 residues. CDR1 and CDR2 from the germline V gene are SGHKS and YYEKEE (reference sequence). The chain's CDR3 is CASSLVLRRGTSYEQYF. The CDR3 coding sequence is TGTGCCAGCAGCTTGGTACTCAGGCGGGGTACATCCTACGAGCAGTACTTC.

This clonotype was seen only a few times. Given a much more abundant clone one base away, this may be a read error. The chain has TRBV5-4 and TRBJ1-3; D ambiguous. Trimming shortened V by 3 bases and J by 0 bases, and 4 bases separated the two germline ends. The germline gives CDR1 SGHNT, CDR2 YYREEE (reference sequence). The CDR3 runs to 13 residues. The chain's CDR3 is CASSSLSGNTIYF. The DNA of the CDR3 is TGTGCCAGCAGCTCCCTCTCTGGAAACACCATATATTTT.

Points on this clonotype: This may stem from a read error, because a much larger clone lies one nucleotide away. The conserved phenylalanine or tryptophan is not found at the CDR3 terminus, so this likely reflects a read error. The V gene is TRBV5-6, the J gene TRBJ2-7, with TRBD1 as a possible D gene (5 bases). The CDR3 spans 14 residues. Trimming cost V 4 bases and J 5 bases, with 16 bases left between them. Germline CDR1 reads SGHDT; CDR2 reads YYEEEE. The chain's CDR3 is CASSTAFRADEQYL. CDR3 DNA sequence: TGTGCCAGCAGCACGGCATTCAGGGCCGACGAGCAGTACTTA.

This clonotype was found many times. The chain employs TRBV20-1 and TRBJ2-3; 8 nucleotides match TRBD2. Germline CDR1 is DFQATT and CDR2 is SNEGSKA (reference sequence). V dropped 0 bases and J dropped 1; count of bases not matched to a gene: 3. This CDR3 has 15 residues. The CDR3 nucleotides read TGCAGTGCTAGAGATAGTAGCGGGGGCACAGATACGCAGTATTTT. It codes for CSARDSSGGTDTQYF.

This clonotype was observed a handful of times. The chain has TRBV2 and TRBJ1-1, with a weak D call TRBD1 (6 bases). CDR1 and CDR2 (germline): SNHLY, FYNNEI. The CDR3 is 13 amino acids. Between the trimmed V and J ends, which lost 4 bases and 4 bases, there was a span of 10 bases. The CDR3 loop reads CASSVTGLTEAFF. In DNA form, the CDR3 reads TGTGCCAGCAGTGTAACAGGGCTCACTGAAGCTTTCTTT.

This clonotype was seen ten or more times. Relative to the germline gene, one junction end is altered; a read error may explain this. This chain joins TRBV20-1 and TRBJ2-7, with 8 bases that match TRBD2. Looked up from germline, CDR1 is DFQATT and CDR2 is SNEGSKA (reference sequence). The CDR3 runs 14 residues. CDR3 nucleotides: TGCAGGGCTACTCGAGCGGGAGAGGGCTACGAGCAGTACTTC. Translating gives CRATRAGEGYEQYF.

This clonotype has more than one count but fewer than ten. The V gene is TRBV20-1, the J gene TRBJ2-3; possibly TRBD2 for D (6 bases). The CDR3 sequence is 14 residues long. Germline V gene data show CDR1 as DFQATT and CDR2 as SNEGSKA (reference sequence). The V gene lost 2 bases and the J gene lost 1 base, with 10 bases spanning the gap. CDR3 in amino acids: CSARPGGGTDTQYF. The CDR3 DNA sequence: TGCAGTGCTAGACCCGGGGGAGGCACAGATACGCAGTATTTT.

The V gene is TRBV30, the J gene TRBJ2-3; 7 nucleotides line up with TRBD2. This CDR3 spans 14 amino acids. CDR1 is GTSNPN and CDR2 is SVGIG in the germline V gene (reference sequence). The CDR3 region is CAGDYGGSADTQYF. Here the CDR3 DNA reads TGTGCTGGGGACTATGGCGGGAGCGCAGATACGCAGTATTTT.

This clonotype occurred a few times. This sequence joins TRBV29-1 and TRBJ1-1; D might be TRBD1 (5 bases). Germline V lookup: CDR1 SQVTM, CDR2 ANQGSEA. V lost 4 bases to trimming and J lost 5 bases, with 11 bases between them. The CDR3 loop spans 12 amino acids. The CDR3 DNA sequence: TGCAGCGTTGGTCACCGGGGGACTGAAGCTTTCTTT. This sequence encodes CSVGHRGTEAFF.

At least ten counts were recorded for this clonotype. The chain has TRBV7-9 and TRBJ2-7; 9 bases align to TRBD1. The CDR3 sequence is 15 residues long. The ends lost 3 bases at V and 7 bases at J; junction bases unmatched: 10. Germline CDR1 and CDR2: SEHNR and FQNEAQ (reference sequence). The CDR3 DNA reads TGTGCCAGCAGCTTCGGGACAGGGCTTGGGAGAGAGCAGTACTTC. It is translated as CASSFGTGLGREQYF.

This clonotype was found many times. The V and J genes are TRBV7-2 and TRBJ1-2; possible D gene TRBD1, 5 bases. Trimming removed 1 base from V and 3 bases from J, with 12 bases in between. This CDR3 is built from 15 residues. Germline V CDR1 and CDR2: SGHTA, FQGNSA. CDR3 region: CASSLGIGTDYGYTF. DNA of the CDR3: TGTGCCAGCAGCTTAGGAATAGGGACGGACTATGGCTACACCTTC.

This clonotype was counted a few times. In nucleotides, the CDR3 is TGTGCCAGCAGCGCATCCCCGAAGAGGCTCTATGGCTACACCTTC. This translates into CASSASPKRLYGYTF. The V call is TRBV9, the J call TRBJ1-2; D not certain. This CDR3 has 15 residues. Deletions cut 3 bases from V and 4 bases from J, with 16 bases between. Germline CDR1 reads SGDLS; CDR2 reads YYNGEE.

The V and J genes are TRBV28 and TRBJ2-7, with D tentatively TRBD1 (6 bases). CDR3 length equals 14 residues. Germline V gene sequence: CDR1 MDHEN, CDR2 SYDVKM. The V gene lost 5 bases and the J gene lost 4 bases, with 15 bases spanning the gap. The CDR3 DNA sequence: TGTGCCAGCAGTACTCTGGGGACACGGTACGAGCAGTACTTC. Translation: CASSTLGTRYEQYF.

The CDR3 region has the DNA TGTGCCAGCAGCTTAGGAGGACTAGGGGAAAACAATGAGCAGTTCTTC. This gives the protein CASSLGGLGENNEQFF. V is TRBV7-8 and J is TRBJ2-1; the match to TRBD2 covers 7 bases. V trimming: 1 base; J trimming: 5 bases; junction bases outside the gene matches: 8. Germline V gives CDR1 SGHVS, CDR2 FQNEAQ. The CDR3 covers 16 residues.